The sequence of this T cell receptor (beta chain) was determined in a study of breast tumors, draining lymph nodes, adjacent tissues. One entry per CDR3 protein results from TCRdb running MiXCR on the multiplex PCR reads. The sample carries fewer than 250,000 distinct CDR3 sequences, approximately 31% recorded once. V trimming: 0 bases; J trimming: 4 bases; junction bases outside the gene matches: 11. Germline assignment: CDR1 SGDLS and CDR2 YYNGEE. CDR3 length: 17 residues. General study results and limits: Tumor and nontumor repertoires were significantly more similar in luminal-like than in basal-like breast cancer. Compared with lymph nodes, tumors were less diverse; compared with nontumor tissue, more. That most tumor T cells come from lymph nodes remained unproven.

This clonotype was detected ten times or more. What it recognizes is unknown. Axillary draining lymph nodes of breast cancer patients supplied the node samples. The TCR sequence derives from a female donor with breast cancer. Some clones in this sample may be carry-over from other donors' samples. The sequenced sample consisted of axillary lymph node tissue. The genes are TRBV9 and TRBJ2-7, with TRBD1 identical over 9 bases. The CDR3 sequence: CASSVVGGGQGVYEQYF. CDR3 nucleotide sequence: TGTGCCAGCAGCGTAGTAGGGGGGGGACAGGGTGTTTACGAGCAGTACTTC.